Sequencing of this T cell receptor beta chain was carried out in a study of breast tumors, draining lymph nodes, adjacent tissues. Study conclusions and caveats: Compared with lymph nodes, tumors were less diverse; compared with nontumor tissue, more.

This clonotype was seen a few times. Its antigen remains unidentified. Breast cancer patients provided tissue from their axillary draining lymph nodes. V lost 0 bases and J 3 bases, leaving 11 bases between the germline ends. The CDR3 has 14 residues. Germline CDR1 and CDR2: DFQATT and SNEGSKA (reference sequence). In TCRdb, the multiplex PCR reads were re-called with MiXCR into one record per CDR3 protein. The sample shows around 110,000 distinct CDR3 sequences, around 30% of them seen only once. The sequence was obtained from a female donor with breast cancer. Some clones in this sample may be carry-over from other donors' samples. This chain uses TRBV20-1 with TRBJ1-1, with a possible D match to TRBD1 (5 bases). Sequenced input: axillary lymph node tissue. For the CDR3, the DNA is TGCAGTGCTAGAGATCTGGCAGGGCACACTGAAGCTTTCTTT. This sequence encodes CSARDLAGHTEAFF.